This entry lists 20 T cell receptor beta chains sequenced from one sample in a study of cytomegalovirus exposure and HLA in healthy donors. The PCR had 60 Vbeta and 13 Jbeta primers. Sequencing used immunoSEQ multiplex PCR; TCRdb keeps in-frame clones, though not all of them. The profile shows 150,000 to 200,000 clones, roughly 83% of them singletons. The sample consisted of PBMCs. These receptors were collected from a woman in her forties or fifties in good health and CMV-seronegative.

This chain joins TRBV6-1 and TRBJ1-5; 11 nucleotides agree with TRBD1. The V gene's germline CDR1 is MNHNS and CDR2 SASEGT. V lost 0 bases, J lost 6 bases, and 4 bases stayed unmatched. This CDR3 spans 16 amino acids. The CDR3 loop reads CASSEAGQGVGQPQHF. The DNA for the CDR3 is TGTGCCAGCAGTGAAGCGGGACAGGGGGTCGGTCAGCCCCAGCATTTT.

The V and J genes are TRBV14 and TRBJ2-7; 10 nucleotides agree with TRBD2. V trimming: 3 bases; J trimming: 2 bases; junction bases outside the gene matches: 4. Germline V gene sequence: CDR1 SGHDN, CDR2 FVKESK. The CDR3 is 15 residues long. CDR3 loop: CASSHSGRKTYEQYF. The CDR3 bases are TGTGCCAGCAGCCATAGCGGGAGGAAAACCTACGAGCAGTACTTC.

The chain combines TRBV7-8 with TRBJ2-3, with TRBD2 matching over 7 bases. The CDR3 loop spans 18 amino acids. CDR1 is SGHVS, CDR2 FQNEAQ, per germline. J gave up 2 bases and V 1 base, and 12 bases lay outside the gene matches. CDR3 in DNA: TGTGCCAGCAGCTTAGAGCGGGCTAGCGGATCCTTCACAGATACGCAGTATTTT. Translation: CASSLERASGSFTDTQYF.

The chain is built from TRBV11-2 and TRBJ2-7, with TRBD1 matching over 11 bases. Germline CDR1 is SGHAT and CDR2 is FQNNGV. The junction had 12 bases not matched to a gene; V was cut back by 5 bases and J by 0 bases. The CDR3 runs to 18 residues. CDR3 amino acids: CASSQLASGTGGSYEQYF. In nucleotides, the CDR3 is TGTGCCAGCAGCCAATTGGCGTCCGGGACAGGGGGCTCCTACGAGCAGTACTTC.

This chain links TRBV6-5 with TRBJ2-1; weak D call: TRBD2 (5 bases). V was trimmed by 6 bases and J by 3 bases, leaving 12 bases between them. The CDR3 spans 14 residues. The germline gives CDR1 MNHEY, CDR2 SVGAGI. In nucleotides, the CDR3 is TGTGCCAGCAGACCCCTAACTAGCTACAATGAGCAGTTCTTC. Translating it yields CASRPLTSYNEQFF.

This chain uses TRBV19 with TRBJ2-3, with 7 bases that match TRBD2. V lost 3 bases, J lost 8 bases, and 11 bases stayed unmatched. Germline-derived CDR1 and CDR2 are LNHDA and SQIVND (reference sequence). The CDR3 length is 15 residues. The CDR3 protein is CASSIGLDAVGTQYF. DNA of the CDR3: TGTGCCAGTAGTATCGGACTAGACGCAGTGGGTACGCAGTATTTT.

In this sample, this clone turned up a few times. CDR3 sequence: CASSSQGYNTEAFF. The CDR3 DNA reads TGTGCCAGCAGTTCCCAGGGCTACAACACTGAAGCTTTCTTT. The chain has TRBV27 and TRBJ1-1; D is possibly TRBD1 (5 bases). Germline values: CDR1 MNHEY, CDR2 SMNVEV (reference sequence). V dropped 4 bases and J dropped 2 bases, with 11 bases sitting between them. This CDR3 has 14 residues.

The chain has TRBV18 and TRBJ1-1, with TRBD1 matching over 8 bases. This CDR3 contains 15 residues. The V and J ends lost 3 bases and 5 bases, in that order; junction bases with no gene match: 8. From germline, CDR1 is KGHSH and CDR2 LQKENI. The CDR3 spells CASSPDRDSWTEAFF. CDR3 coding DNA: TGTGCCAGCTCACCGGACAGGGATTCATGGACTGAAGCTTTCTTT.

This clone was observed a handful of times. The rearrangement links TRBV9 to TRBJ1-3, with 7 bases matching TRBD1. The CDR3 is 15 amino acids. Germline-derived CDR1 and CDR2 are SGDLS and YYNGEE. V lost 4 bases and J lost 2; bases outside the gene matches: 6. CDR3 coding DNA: TGTGCCAGCAGCTCTCGGGACAGTGCTGGAAACACCATATATTTT. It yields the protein CASSSRDSAGNTIYF.

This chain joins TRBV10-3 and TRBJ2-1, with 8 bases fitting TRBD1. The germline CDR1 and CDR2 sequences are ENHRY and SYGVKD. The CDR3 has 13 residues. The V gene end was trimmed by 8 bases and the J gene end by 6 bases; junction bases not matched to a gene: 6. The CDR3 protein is CAIRDRTVNEQFF. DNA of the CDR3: TGTGCCATCCGGGACAGGACCGTCAATGAGCAGTTCTTC.

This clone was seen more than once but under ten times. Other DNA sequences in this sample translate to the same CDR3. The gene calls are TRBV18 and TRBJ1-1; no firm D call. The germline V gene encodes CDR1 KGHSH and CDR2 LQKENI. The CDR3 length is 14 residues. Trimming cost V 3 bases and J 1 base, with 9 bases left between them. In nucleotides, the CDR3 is TGTGCCAGCTCACCCCTTGGCCAGAACACTGAAGCTTTCTTT. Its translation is CASSPLGQNTEAFF.

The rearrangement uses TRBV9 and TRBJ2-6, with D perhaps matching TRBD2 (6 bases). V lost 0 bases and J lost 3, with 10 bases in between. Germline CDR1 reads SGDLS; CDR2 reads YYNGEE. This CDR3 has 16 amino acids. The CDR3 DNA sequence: TGTGCCAGCAGCGTAGAGGTGGGAGGTGGGGCCAACGTCCTGACTTTC. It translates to CASSVEVGGGANVLTF.

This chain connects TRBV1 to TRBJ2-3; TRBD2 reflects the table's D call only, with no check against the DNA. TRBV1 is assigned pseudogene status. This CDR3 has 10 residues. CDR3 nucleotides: TGCACTCCTAGCGGGTCGGGGCAGTATTTT. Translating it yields CTPSGSGQYF.

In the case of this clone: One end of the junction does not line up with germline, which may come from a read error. In nucleotides, the CDR3 is TGTTCCAGCAGTCGAGGACGAAGCGGGGGGCCTTACAAAAACATTCAGTACTTC. Protein sequence: CSSSRGRSGGPYKNIQYF. This chain links TRBV7-9 with TRBJ2-4; TRBD2 matches at 9 bases. Per germline, CDR1 SEHNR and CDR2 FQNEAQ (reference sequence). The CDR3 extends over 18 amino acids.

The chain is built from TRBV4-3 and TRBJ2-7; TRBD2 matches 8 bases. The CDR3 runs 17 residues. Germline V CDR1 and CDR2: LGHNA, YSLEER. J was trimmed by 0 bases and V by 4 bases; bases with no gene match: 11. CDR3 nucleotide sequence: TGCGCCAGCAGCCCGTTTCCCGGGGGGACTAGCTCCTACGAGCAGTACTTC. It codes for CASSPFPGGTSSYEQYF.

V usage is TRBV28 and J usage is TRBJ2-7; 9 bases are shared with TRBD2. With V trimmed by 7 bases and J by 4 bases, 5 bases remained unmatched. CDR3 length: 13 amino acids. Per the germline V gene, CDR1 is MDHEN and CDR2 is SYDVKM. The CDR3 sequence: CASKAGGPYEQYF. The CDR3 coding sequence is TGTGCCAGCAAGGCGGGAGGGCCTTACGAGCAGTACTTC.

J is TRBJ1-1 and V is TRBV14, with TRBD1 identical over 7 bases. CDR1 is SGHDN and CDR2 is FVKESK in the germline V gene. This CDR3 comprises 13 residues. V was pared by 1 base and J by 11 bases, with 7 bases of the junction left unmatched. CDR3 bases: TGTGCCAGCAGCCAAGGGAAGGGGGCACGCGCTTTCTTT. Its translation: CASSQGKGARAFF.

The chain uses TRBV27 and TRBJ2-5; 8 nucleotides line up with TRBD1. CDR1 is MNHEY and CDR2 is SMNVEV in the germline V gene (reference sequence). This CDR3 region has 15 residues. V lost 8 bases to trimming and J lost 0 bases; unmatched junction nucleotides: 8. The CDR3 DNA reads TGTGCCAGCCGTAGGACAGGGAAATACCAAGAGACCCAGTACTTC. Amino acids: CASRRTGKYQETQYF.

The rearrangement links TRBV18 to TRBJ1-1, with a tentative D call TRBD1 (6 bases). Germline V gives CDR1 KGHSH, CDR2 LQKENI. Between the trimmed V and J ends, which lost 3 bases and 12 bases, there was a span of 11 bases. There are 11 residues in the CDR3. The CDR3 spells CASSPRDNPFF. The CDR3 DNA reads TGTGCCAGCTCACCTCGGGACAACCCTTTCTTT.

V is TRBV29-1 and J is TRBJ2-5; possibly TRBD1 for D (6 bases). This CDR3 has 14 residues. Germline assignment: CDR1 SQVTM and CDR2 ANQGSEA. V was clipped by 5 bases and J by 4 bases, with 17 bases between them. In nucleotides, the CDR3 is TGCAGCGTTACGACAGGCGCGAGGGGAGAGACCCAGTACTTC. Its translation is CSVTTGARGETQYF.